These 27 T cell receptor beta chains came from one sample sequenced in a study of breast tumors, draining lymph nodes, adjacent tissues. Each CDR3 protein gets one entry after TCRdb re-called the multiplex PCR reads with MiXCR. The sample consists of just under 65,000 distinct CDR3 sequences, approximately 57% of them appearing once. The sample taken for sequencing was breast tumor tissue. The origin of the receptors is a female donor with breast cancer. Some clones in this sample may be carry-over from other donors' samples.

This clonotype was observed a handful of times. This rearrangement joins TRBV7-2 to TRBJ2-1; 14 nucleotides line up with TRBD2. The CDR3 loop spans 16 amino acids. V was pared by 4 bases and J by 2 bases, with 1 base of the junction left unmatched. Looked up from germline, CDR1 is SGHTA and CDR2 is FQGNSA. DNA for the CDR3: TGTGCCAGCAGCTCGGGACTAGCGGGAGCCTACAATGAGCAGTTCTTC. It codes for CASSSGLAGAYNEQFF.

This clonotype has more than one count but fewer than ten. The CDR3 region has the DNA TGTGCCAGCAGAGAGGGACTAGCGGGGGTCAATGAGCAGTTCTTC. It codes for CASREGLAGVNEQFF. The J gene is TRBJ2-1, the V gene TRBV2; TRBD2 matches at 14 bases. The CDR3 length is 15 residues. Trimming took 6 bases from V and 6 from J; bases not matched to a gene: 4. Germline V gene lookup returns CDR1 SNHLY and CDR2 FYNNEI.

This clonotype was counted a few times. Being one base from a much bigger clone, this may be a read error. The CDR3 DNA sequence: TGTGCCAGCAGACCAAGGACCGGGGACTATGGCTACACCTTC. This encodes CASRPRTGDYGYTF. The rearrangement uses TRBV6-5 and TRBJ1-2; D is ambiguous. The germline gives CDR1 MNHEY, CDR2 SVGAGI. The CDR3 runs to 14 residues. V gave up 6 bases and J gave up 3 bases, with 14 bases separating them.

The chain couples TRBV20-1 to TRBJ2-3; no definite D call. The length of the CDR3 is 12 residues. CDR1 is DFQATT and CDR2 is SNEGSKA in the germline V gene (reference sequence). V gave up 7 bases and J gave up 0 bases, with 8 bases separating them. The CDR3 sequence: CSVSYSTDTQYF. The DNA for the CDR3 is TGCAGTGTTAGCTACAGCACAGATACGCAGTATTTT.

Many counts were recorded for this clonotype. The V call is TRBV6-1, the J call TRBJ1-4; D gene uncertain. Germline CDR1 MNHNS, CDR2 SASEGT. The CDR3 runs to 11 residues. V dropped 6 bases and J dropped 8 bases, with 7 bases sitting between them. CDR3 nucleotides: TGTGCCAGCAGGGGCCGGGAAAAACTGTTTTTT. Protein product: CASRGREKLFF.

A few counts support this clonotype. A much larger clone lies one base from this, so it may be a read error. The chain joins TRBV13 to TRBJ2-5, with 9 nucleotides matching TRBD2. Germline V gene sequence: CDR1 PRHDT, CDR2 FYEKMQ (reference sequence). CDR3 length equals 16 residues. CDR3 loop: CASSLYAGGYQEAQYF. DNA of the CDR3: TGTGCCAGCAGCTTATATGCGGGGGGGTACCAAGAGGCCCAGTACTTC.

This chain links TRBV5-5 with TRBJ1-6, with 8 bases identical to TRBD1. Germline CDR1 SGHKS, CDR2 YYEKEE (reference sequence). The CDR3 runs 17 residues. V lost 4 bases, J lost 4 bases, and 10 bases stayed unmatched. The CDR3 bases are TGTGCCAGCAGCATGGACAGGGTGGGGAAATATAATTCACCCCTCCACTTT. Amino acids: CASSMDRVGKYNSPLHF.

The V gene is TRBV28, the J gene TRBJ1-5; TRBD1 agrees at 7 bases. After removal of 6 bases from V and 4 bases from J, the junction contained 6 bases not matched to a gene. From germline, CDR1 is MDHEN and CDR2 SYDVKM. This CDR3 is 14 amino acids long. The CDR3, as DNA: TGTGCCAGCAGCGCCGGGACAGCAAATCAGCCCCAGCATTTT. The encoded protein is CASSAGTANQPQHF.

Comment on this clonotype: Germline is not matched at one junction end, which may reflect a read error. V and J are TRBV2 and TRBJ1-2; D is uncertain. Germline CDR1 is SNHLY and CDR2 is FYNNEI. CDR3 length: 14 amino acids. CDR3 in amino acids: CASSEGNMKNGYTF. The CDR3 DNA reads as TGCGCCAGCAGTGAAGGGAACATGAAAAATGGCTACACCTTC. The whole variable domain, remainder taken from reference TRBV2 and TRBJ1-2, is EPEVTQTPSHQVTQMGQEVILRCVPISNHLYFYWYRQILGQKVEFLVSFYNNEISEKSEIFDDQFSVERPDGSNFTLKIRSTKLEDSAMYFCASSEGNMKNGYTFGSGTRLTVV.

Only a few counts were recorded for this clonotype. The V and J genes are TRBV24-1 and TRBJ2-1; D uncertain. The CDR3 has 14 amino acids. V lost 3 bases to trimming and J lost 4 bases, with 9 bases between them. Germline V lookup: CDR1 KGHDR, CDR2 SFDVKD. CDR3 loop: CATSDRSIYNEQFF. CDR3 sequence (DNA): TGTGCCACCAGTGATAGGAGTATTTACAATGAGCAGTTCTTC.

This chain uses TRBV5-4 with TRBJ2-7; 8 bases map to TRBD1. J was trimmed by 6 bases and V by 4 bases; bases with no gene match: 12. The CDR3 has 15 amino acids. The germline V gene has CDR1 SGHNT and CDR2 YYREEE (reference sequence). The CDR3 loop reads CASSQKAAGGSEQYF. The CDR3 DNA is TGTGCCAGCAGCCAGAAGGCGGCAGGGGGCTCCGAGCAGTACTTC.

The chain combines TRBV9 with TRBJ2-7, with 10 bases identical to TRBD1. With V trimmed by 4 bases and J by 5 bases, 6 bases remained unmatched. CDR3 length: 14 amino acids. The germline CDR1 and CDR2 sequences are SGDLS and YYNGEE. CDR3 amino acids: CASSPGTGVNEQYF. The CDR3 DNA reads as TGTGCCAGCAGCCCAGGGACAGGGGTTAACGAGCAGTACTTC.

This clonotype appeared a single time. At one boundary the junction diverges from the germline segment, which might be a read error. The chain recombines TRBV5-5 with TRBJ2-7; D uncertain. This CDR3 has 13 residues. CDR1 is SGHKS, CDR2 YYEKEE, per germline (reference sequence). The chain's CDR3 is CASSLGKDNEQNF. The CDR3 nucleotides read TGTGCCAGCAGCTTAGGGAAAGATAACGAGCAGAACTTC.

This clonotype was recorded many times. V gene TRBV19 combines with J gene TRBJ1-4, with D perhaps TRBD1 (5 bases). This CDR3 comprises 14 residues. Germline CDR1 is LNHDA and CDR2 is SQIVND (reference sequence). The V end was cut by 3 bases, the J end by 8 bases, with 13 bases between. The CDR3 coding sequence is TGTGCCAGTAGTATTCCAGGGTACCAAGAAAAACTGTTTTTT. It yields the protein CASSIPGYQEKLFF.

This clonotype is labeled as medium-sized (0.01 to 0.1%). The CDR3 is CASTSPGSNSPLHF. CDR3 DNA: TGTGCCAGCACCTCTCCCGGCAGTAATTCACCCCTCCACTTT. The V gene is TRBV27, the J gene TRBJ1-6; D uncertain. This CDR3 has 14 amino acids. V was shortened by 7 bases and J by 6 bases, with 13 bases between the two germline ends. From germline, CDR1 is MNHEY and CDR2 SMNVEV (reference sequence).

In the case of this clonotype: The CDR3 carries no conserved terminal phenylalanine or tryptophan, so it likely arises from a read error. V gene TRBV7-9 combines with J gene TRBJ2-6, with D tentatively TRBD1 (6 bases). The V gene's germline CDR1 is SEHNR and CDR2 FQNEAQ (reference sequence). The CDR3 is made up of 16 amino acids. V lost 2 bases to trimming and J lost 4 bases, with 12 bases between them. CDR3 residues: CASSLSSGTGANVLTL. For the CDR3, the DNA is TGTGCCAGCAGCTTATCTTCCGGGACAGGGGCCAACGTCCTGACTCTC.

This chain connects TRBV13 to TRBJ2-5, with D perhaps TRBD2 (6 bases). The CDR3 totals 15 residues. Germline-derived CDR1 and CDR2 are PRHDT and FYEKMQ (reference sequence). The V end was cut by 5 bases, the J end by 5 bases, with 18 bases between. Here the CDR3 DNA reads TGTGCCAGCAGCCCACCTGGACACGCGGGGGAGACCCAGTACTTC. Translation gives CASSPPGHAGETQYF.

This clonotype was recorded a few times. The genes are TRBV2 and TRBJ1-4, with a possible D match to TRBD1 (5 bases). This CDR3 has 13 residues. Germline V CDR1 and CDR2: SNHLY, FYNNEI. Trimming pared 1 base from V and 7 bases from J, leaving 7 bases between. CDR3 residues: CASSEGGIEKLFF. The CDR3 DNA reads as TGTGCCAGCAGTGAAGGGGGGATTGAAAAACTGTTTTTT.

This clonotype appeared many times. This chain connects TRBV5-1 to TRBJ2-5; the match to TRBD2 covers 13 bases. The CDR3 sequence is 19 residues long. The germline V gene encodes CDR1 SGHRS and CDR2 YFSETQ. V lost 5 bases to trimming and J lost 1 base; unmatched junction nucleotides: 14. The CDR3 DNA reads as TGCGCCAGCAGGTTGATTCCGGGACTAGCGGGACGCGGCCAAGAGACCCAGTACTTC. Protein sequence: CASRLIPGLAGRGQETQYF. Together with reference TRBV5-1 and TRBJ2-5, the CDR3 gives the full variable domain: KAGVTQTPRYLIKTRGQQVTLSCSPISGHRSVSWYQQTPGQGLQFLFEYFSETQRNKGNFPGRFSGRQFSNSRSEMNVSTLELGDSALYLCASRLIPGLAGRGQETQYFGPGTRLLVL.

This clonotype has just one count. The missing conserved phenylalanine or tryptophan at the end of this CDR3 makes a read error likely. The chain uses TRBV4-2 and TRBJ2-7; 8 positions match TRBD2. The germline V gene has CDR1 LGHNA and CDR2 YNFKEQ. The junction had 13 bases not matched to a gene; V was cut back by 1 base and J by 2 bases. This CDR3 spans 18 amino acids. CDR3 region: CASSQGGGGRTWPYEQYY. The CDR3 DNA is TGTGCCAGCAGCCAAGGGGGGGGCGGGAGGACCTGGCCCTACGAGCAGTACTAC.

The chain has TRBV7-2 and TRBJ1-3; 8 nucleotides match TRBD1. Per the germline V gene, CDR1 is SGHTA and CDR2 is FQGNSA. The length of the CDR3 is 15 residues. V lost 1 base to trimming and J lost 9 bases; unmatched junction nucleotides: 8. CDR3 loop: CASSLGVAGGLTIYF. In nucleotides, the CDR3 is TGTGCCAGCAGCTTAGGGGTGGCAGGGGGCCTCACCATATATTTT.

In its sample, this clonotype was seen once. This chain connects TRBV10-2 to TRBJ2-2, with 7 bases fitting TRBD1. Per the germline V gene, CDR1 is WSHSY and CDR2 is SAAADI. V trimming: 4 bases; J trimming: 6 bases; junction bases outside the gene matches: 2. The CDR3 sequence is 13 residues long. The CDR3 loop reads CASSGQGAGELFF. The CDR3 nucleotides are TGCGCCAGCAGTGGACAGGGCGCCGGGGAGCTGTTTTTT.

This clonotype appeared many times. For the CDR3, the DNA is TGTGCCAGCTCACCATCAACGCGGGAGCAGTTCTTC. Translation: CASSPSTREQFF. The chain employs TRBV18 and TRBJ2-1; D is ambiguous. Germline CDR1 and CDR2: KGHSH and LQKENI. There are 12 residues in the CDR3. Trimming stripped 2 bases from V and 10 bases from J, with 9 bases between.

The rearrangement links TRBV7-9 to TRBJ1-2; 8 bases map to TRBD1. Germline loops: CDR1 SEHNR, CDR2 FQNEAQ (reference sequence). With V trimmed by 1 base and J by 4 bases, 5 bases remained unmatched. CDR3 length: 15 amino acids. This CDR3 reads CASSLGPGGAYGYTF. Here the CDR3 DNA reads TGTGCCAGCAGCTTAGGGCCAGGGGGCGCCTATGGCTACACCTTC.

The chain links TRBV2 to TRBJ1-2, with TRBD1 identical over 10 bases. Germline values: CDR1 SNHLY, CDR2 FYNNEI. The CDR3 extends over 13 amino acids. V shed 5 bases and J 8 bases; nucleotides not matched to a gene: 5. The CDR3: CASSRQGARGYTF. Written as DNA, the CDR3 is TGTGCCAGCAGTCGACAGGGGGCTCGGGGCTACACCTTC.

The sample holds many counts of this clonotype. The CDR3 DNA sequence: TGTGCCAGCAGTCACTATTCGGGAGGGGACAATGAGCAGTTCTTC. The encoded protein is CASSHYSGGDNEQFF. The V call is TRBV6-6, the J call TRBJ2-1; TRBD2 matches 8 bases. Germline V gene data show CDR1 as MNHNY and CDR2 as SVGAGI (reference sequence). This CDR3 region has 15 residues. J gave up 5 bases and V 5 bases, and 8 bases lay outside the gene matches.

This clonotype was seen many times. V usage is TRBV24-1 and J usage is TRBJ2-7; D is undetermined. CDR3 length: 11 amino acids. In germline, CDR1 is KGHDR, CDR2 SFDVKD. The ends were cut back, 4 bases at V and 3 bases at J, with 3 bases in the middle. The CDR3 DNA follows: TGTGCCACCAGTGAGGGCTACGAGCAGTACTTC. Translation: CATSEGYEQYF.